A single sample is the source of the 13 T cell receptor beta chains below, sequenced in a study of Graves' ophthalmopathy and Graves' hyperthyroidism. Transcripts of RNA were the source for amplifying TCR beta CDR3 regions. Second-round multiplex PCR came after first-round RT-PCR with HTBI primers. TCRdb recomputed calls from the multiplex PCR reads with MiXCR, one row per CDR3 protein. Here the sample spans hundreds of thousands of distinct CDR3 sequences, 20% to 25% being singletons. The sample was peripheral blood. The receptors derive from a woman between 18 and 29 years old with stable Graves' hyperthyroidism.

This clonotype was recorded at least ten times. This chain joins TRBV6-1 and TRBJ2-7; D is possibly TRBD1 (5 bases). Trimming took 3 bases from V and 4 from J, leaving 13 bases between them. This CDR3 spans 14 amino acids. Germline CDR1 reads MNHNS; CDR2 reads SASEGT. The CDR3 nucleotides are TGTGCCAGCAGTGATTTCAGGGCCGGTTACGAGCAGTACTTC. It is translated as CASSDFRAGYEQYF.

This clonotype has a count of ten or more. V usage is TRBV2 and J usage is TRBJ2-7, with D possibly matching TRBD2 (7 bases). The CDR3 totals 16 residues. The germline V gene encodes CDR1 SNHLY and CDR2 FYNNEI. Trimming cost V 0 bases and J 1 base, with 13 bases left between them. The CDR3 DNA reads TGTGCCAGCAGTGAAGCCGAGGGGGGGGGTTCCTACGAGCAGTACTTC. As protein: CASSEAEGGGSYEQYF.

This clonotype was counted many times. This chain links TRBV15 with TRBJ1-1; unclear D gene. The CDR3 runs to 15 residues. Germline lookup yields CDR1 LNHNV and CDR2 YYDKDF (reference sequence). Trimming removed 0 bases at V and 4 bases at J, with 12 bases between. The CDR3 is CATSRDQRGGTEAFF. The DNA for the CDR3 is TGTGCCACCAGCAGAGATCAACGGGGAGGCACTGAAGCTTTCTTT.

This clonotype was counted many times. The chain recombines TRBV7-8 with TRBJ2-2; 9 bases line up with TRBD2. The CDR3 is 17 amino acids. CDR1 SGHVS and CDR2 FQNEAQ come from the germline V gene. V was clipped by 2 bases and J by 2 bases; unmatched bases: 6. The CDR3 spells CASSLLGSGSNTGELFF. In DNA form, the CDR3 reads TGTGCCAGCAGCTTATTGGGTAGCGGGAGTAACACCGGGGAGCTGTTTTTT. The full variable domain, in which reference TRBV7-8 and TRBJ2-2 provide the parts outside the CDR3, is GAGVSQSPRYKVAKRGQDVALRCDPISGHVSLFWYQQALGQGPEFLTYFQNEAQLDKSGLPSDRFFAERPEGSVSTLKIQRTQQEDSAVYLCASSLLGSGSNTGELFFGEGSRLTVL.

This clonotype was detected ten times or more. The V call is TRBV5-1, the J call TRBJ1-2, with 10 bases identical to TRBD1. Germline V CDR1 and CDR2: SGHRS, YFSETQ. This CDR3 spans 16 amino acids. J gave up 0 bases and V 3 bases, and 5 bases lay outside the gene matches. In DNA form, the CDR3 reads TGCGCCAGCAGCTCCCCGGGACAGGGGTCTAACTATGGCTACACCTTC. Its protein is CASSSPGQGSNYGYTF.

The rearrangement links TRBV6-1 to TRBJ1-5; perhaps TRBD1 as D (6 bases). Looked up from germline, CDR1 is MNHNS and CDR2 is SASEGT. The CDR3 loop spans 14 amino acids. The V end was cut by 6 bases, the J end by 6 bases, with 15 bases between. In DNA form, the CDR3 reads TGTGCCAGCAGCACAGGGAGTTGGGGTCAGCCCCAGCATTTT. Translation gives CASSTGSWGQPQHF.

This chain connects TRBV9 to TRBJ2-7; tentatively, D is TRBD1 (6 bases). Per germline, CDR1 SGDLS and CDR2 YYNGEE. Trimming removed 0 bases at V and 4 bases at J, with 14 bases between. The CDR3 is 15 residues long. CDR3 sequence: CASSVVPGASYEQYF. CDR3 in DNA: TGTGCCAGCAGCGTAGTCCCAGGGGCCTCTTACGAGCAGTACTTC. The variable domain in full, completed from reference TRBV9 and TRBJ2-7, reads DSGVTQTPKHLITATGQRVTLRCSPRSGDLSVYWYQQSLDQGLQFLIQYYNGEERAKGNILERFSAQQFPDLHSELNLSSLELGDSALYFCASSVVPGASYEQYFGPGTRLTVT.

This clonotype was observed at least ten times. The chain employs TRBV6-4 and TRBJ2-7; maybe TRBD1 (6 bases). V lost 6 bases and J lost 2, with 23 bases in between. The CDR3 length is 17 residues. Germline-derived CDR1 and CDR2 are MRHNA and SNTAGT. The CDR3 DNA sequence: TGTGCCAGCAGCCCCGCTCACCCTGTGAGGACAGCCTACGAGCAGTACTTC. Its protein is CASSPAHPVRTAYEQYF.

The gene calls are TRBV15 and TRBJ2-7, with 7 positions matching TRBD1. Unmatched junction bases numbered 4, after V lost 1 base and J lost 4 bases. Germline CDR1 LNHNV, CDR2 YYDKDF (reference sequence). The CDR3 contains 14 residues. DNA of the CDR3: TGTGCCACCAGCAGAGCGGGACAGACTTACGAGCAGTACTTC. Translating gives CATSRAGQTYEQYF.

This clonotype occurred many times. V usage is TRBV4-1 and J usage is TRBJ2-4, with D hard to call. The V end lost 1 base, the J end lost 3 bases, and 13 bases lay between the germline ends. CDR1 MGHRA and CDR2 YSYEKL come from the germline V gene. The CDR3 is 16 amino acids. CDR3: CASSQVKARSKNIQYF. CDR3 DNA sequence: TGCGCCAGCAGCCAAGTAAAGGCCAGGAGCAAAAACATTCAGTACTTC.

This clonotype was seen many times. The chain recombines TRBV2 with TRBJ2-2, with a tentative D call TRBD1 (5 bases). Germline CDR1 is SNHLY and CDR2 is FYNNEI. Trimming cost V 2 bases and J 5 bases, with 12 bases left between them. CDR3 length: 15 residues. The CDR3 is CASSEWGRTTGELFF. The DNA of the CDR3 is TGTGCCAGCAGTGAATGGGGCCGGACGACCGGGGAGCTGTTTTTT.

The table lists this clonotype with a count of one. The chain is built from TRBV28 and TRBJ2-7, with 7 bases that match TRBD1. Germline V gene lookup returns CDR1 MDHEN and CDR2 SYDVKM. Trimming took 5 bases from V and 5 from J; bases not matched to a gene: 9. CDR3 size: 14 residues. The CDR3 DNA sequence: TGTGCCAGCAGTCCGCGACAGGGAGCCAACGAGCAGTACTTC. Protein product: CASSPRQGANEQYF.

This clonotype was seen ten or more times. V gene TRBV7-2 combines with J gene TRBJ2-4; TRBD2 aligns across 13 bases. Germline V gene data show CDR1 as SGHTA and CDR2 as FQGNSA. J gave up 0 bases and V 5 bases, and 4 bases lay outside the gene matches. There are 17 residues in the CDR3. The CDR3 loop reads CASSRRTSGRAKNIQYF. The DNA of the CDR3 is TGTGCCAGCAGCCGACGGACTAGCGGGAGAGCCAAAAACATTCAGTACTTC. The full variable domain, rest sourced from reference TRBV7-2 and TRBJ2-4, is GAGVSQSPSNKVTEKGKDVELRCDPISGHTALYWYRQSLGQGLEFLIYFQGNSAPDKSGLPSDRFSAERTGGSVSTLTIQRTQQEDSAVYLCASSRRTSGRAKNIQYFGAGTRLSVL.